The present T cell receptor (beta chain) was sequenced within a study of blood T cell repertoires in COVID-19. Study information: Sample material is recorded as cDNA or gDNA derived from T cells, B-cell-depleted T cells, or PBMCs.

Study members were between roughly 18 and 100 years old and lived in around 24 US regions. Produced via immunoSEQ multiplex PCR; TCRdb's table is partial and in-frame only. The data contain approximately 200,000 clones, 89% of them singletons. The CDR3 totals 16 residues. With V trimmed by 5 bases and J by 4 bases, 10 bases remained unmatched. Germline V gives CDR1 SGHRS, CDR2 YFSETQ. The sequenced material came from PBMCs or T cells enriched from blood (not recorded which). J is TRBJ2-1 and V is TRBV5-1, with 9 bases lining up with TRBD2. This receptor was identified in a woman aged 35 to 49 with acute COVID-19. The CDR3 is CASSPASAGGYNEQFF. DNA for the CDR3: TGCGCCAGCAGTCCAGCCTCAGCGGGAGGTTACAATGAGCAGTTCTTC.